This entry is about one T cell receptor (beta chain). Antigen unknown. The data were taken from a study of glioma-infiltrating T cells after dendritic cell vaccination. The study's findings and limits: Patients with more pretreatment TILs had longer time to progression and survival.

Selection required adequate fresh-frozen tumor tissue plus more than two years' survival data. None of the glioblastoma patients had an isocitrate dehydrogenase mutation. The PCR used 60 V beta and 13 J beta primers. Measured with immunoSEQ multiplex PCR; TCRdb has only the in-frame clones, and not every one. The table lists under 130,000 clones, about four fifths of them singletons. This CDR3 has 16 residues. The germline V gene has CDR1 SGHAT and CDR2 FQNNGV. Trimming removed 2 bases from V and 4 bases from J, with 17 bases in between. This sequence was found in a human donor with glioblastoma. The source was blood, collected before dendritic cell vaccination. The genes are TRBV11-2 and TRBJ1-2; TRBD1 is a possible D gene (6 bases). CDR3 nucleotides: TGTGCCAGCAGCTTAAGGGATATGGGCAGGGGCTATGGCTACACCTTC. Protein: CASSLRDMGRGYGYTF. The full variable domain, in which reference TRBV11-2 and TRBJ1-2 provide the parts outside the CDR3, is EAGVAQSPRYKIIEKRQSVAFWCNPISGHATLYWYQQILGQGPKLLIQFQNNGVVDDSQLPKDRFSAERLKGVDSTLKIQPAKLEDSAVYLCASSLRDMGRGYGYTFGSGTRLTVV.